These 13 T cell receptor beta chains were all obtained from the same sample, sequenced in a study of shared clonotypes between healthy human individuals. TCRdb's copy holds only in-frame clones and misses some; the assay was immunoSEQ multiplex PCR. Counted here are approximately 2.5 million clones, 80% to 95% occurring once; the ten biggest clones make up approximately 0.35%. Sequenced sample: naive CD4+ T cells from PBMCs. This sample's subset: CD45RA+ positively selected. These receptors originate from a man between 18 and 35 years old in good health. Some clones in this sample may be carry-over from other donors' samples.

The V gene is TRBV9, the J gene TRBJ1-4, with D perhaps TRBD1 (6 bases). V was shortened by 2 bases and J by 5 bases, with 16 bases between the two germline ends. Germline loops: CDR1 SGDLS, CDR2 YYNGEE. This CDR3 spans 16 amino acids. The CDR3 sequence: CASSVRGQPENEKLFF. For the CDR3, the DNA is TGTGCCAGCAGCGTCAGAGGACAGCCTGAAAATGAAAAACTGTTTTTT.

The rearrangement links TRBV4-3 to TRBJ2-7; D may be TRBD2 (6 bases). V lost 5 bases, J lost 5 bases, and 16 bases lay in between. Germline CDR1 reads LGHNA; CDR2 reads YSLEER. The CDR3 has 14 amino acids. The CDR3 DNA is TGCGCCAGCAGCGCGCGGGACTCCCAAGACGAGCAGTACTTC. It codes for CASSARDSQDEQYF.

For this clone: The missing conserved phenylalanine or tryptophan at the end of this CDR3 makes a read error likely. It is unclear where the CDR3 begins or ends on the DNA, so no DNA is shown, and the CDR3 is as TCRdb lists it. This chain uses TRBV5-5 with TRBJ1-2. The CDR3 sequence runs 13 residues, both termini included. Germline lookup yields CDR1 SGHKS and CDR2 YYEKEE (reference sequence). The CDR3 here is CASSFLPAVDSVT.

This clone has more than one count but fewer than ten. The V and J genes are TRBV9 and TRBJ1-2; TRBD1 aligns across 7 bases. The J segment lost 3 bases and the V segment lost 0 bases, leaving 5 bases of the junction unmatched. CDR3 length: 15 amino acids. Germline assignment: CDR1 SGDLS and CDR2 YYNGEE. The CDR3 spells CASSVGQGPHYGYTF. CDR3 sequence (DNA): TGTGCCAGCAGCGTAGGACAGGGTCCGCACTATGGCTACACCTTC.

This chain uses TRBV28 with TRBJ2-7, with D perhaps assigned TRBD1 or TRBD2 (5 bases each). Trimming left V 5 bases short and J 3 bases short, with 14 bases between. Germline lookup yields CDR1 MDHEN and CDR2 SYDVKM. The CDR3 sequence is 14 residues long. CDR3 in amino acids: CASSAPGRDYEQYF. DNA for the CDR3: TGTGCCAGCAGTGCCCCGGGACGGGACTACGAGCAGTACTTC. Using reference TRBV28 and TRBJ2-7 for the parts outside the CDR3, the full variable domain is DVKVTQSSRYLVKRTGEKVFLECVQDMDHENMFWYRQDPGLGLRLIYFSYDVKMKEKGDIPEGYSVSREKKERFSLILESASTNQTSMYLCASSAPGRDYEQYFGPGTRLTVT.

The rearrangement links TRBV7-9 to TRBJ2-1, with D perhaps matching TRBD1 (5 bases). Germline V gene lookup returns CDR1 SEHNR and CDR2 FQNEAQ (reference sequence). The CDR3 extends over 14 amino acids. The germline V and J ends were trimmed by 5 bases and 9 bases, with 17 bases remaining between them. This CDR3 reads CASSPTGLDIEQFF. CDR3 DNA sequence: TGTGCCAGCAGCCCAACCGGGTTGGACATTGAGCAGTTCTTC.

The chain joins TRBV7-9 to TRBJ2-6; D uncertain. The CDR3 covers 15 residues. V gave up 4 bases and J gave up 1 base, with 8 bases separating them. CDR1 and CDR2 from the germline V gene are SEHNR and FQNEAQ (reference sequence). For the CDR3, the DNA is TGTGCCAGCAGCTCCGGCCCTTCTGGGGCCAACGTCCTGACTTTC. This gives the protein CASSSGPSGANVLTF.

The chain uses TRBV11-2 and TRBJ1-4, with a weak D call TRBD1 (5 bases). V dropped 1 base and J dropped 10 bases, with 13 bases sitting between them. The CDR3 is made up of 14 amino acids. CDR1 and CDR2 (germline): SGHAT, FQNNGV. For the CDR3, the DNA is TGTGCCAGCAGCTTAGGCAGGATGGGGGGAAAACTGTTTTTT. Amino acid sequence: CASSLGRMGGKLFF.

This clone showed up just once. This sequence joins TRBV6-1 and TRBJ2-5; maybe TRBD1 (5 bases). V shed 10 bases and J shed 6 bases, with 21 bases lying between them. Germline V CDR1 and CDR2: MNHNS, SASEGT. The CDR3 covers 14 residues. The DNA for the CDR3 is TGTGCCACCTTAGTTGGTTTCTCAGGGAAGACCCAGTACTTC. Its translation is CATLVGFSGKTQYF.

In its sample, this clone was seen once. DNA of the CDR3: TGTGCCAGCAGCTTTTACCACGAGCAGTACTTC. It specifies CASSFYHEQYF. The rearrangement joins TRBV11-2 to TRBJ2-5; D gene ambiguous. The J call may be faulty, since TRBJ2-7 better matches the DNA end. Germline CDR1 SGHAT, CDR2 FQNNGV. The CDR3 covers 11 residues.

The CDR3 bases are TGTGCCAGCAGCCCGTCCTGGGGCAGGAGTAACTATGGCTACACCTTC. It encodes CASSPSWGRSNYGYTF. V usage is TRBV7-2 and J usage is TRBJ1-2, with D perhaps matching TRBD1 (5 bases). With 5 bases removed from V and 1 base from J, the gap between germline ends came to 17 bases. The CDR3 has 16 amino acids. Looked up from germline, CDR1 is SGHTA and CDR2 is FQGNSA.

The chain is built from TRBV27 and TRBJ1-1, with D unclear. This CDR3 contains 13 residues. Looked up from germline, CDR1 is MNHEY and CDR2 is SMNVEV (reference sequence). Trimming took 3 bases from V and 3 from J, leaving 8 bases between them. The DNA for the CDR3 is TGTGCCAGCAGTTTCGACGGCGACACTGAAGCTTTCTTT. Translation gives CASSFDGDTEAFF.

Concerning this clone: The identical CDR3 is also encoded by other nucleotide sequences in the sample. V is TRBV28 and J is TRBJ1-2; D is possibly TRBD1 (6 bases). CDR1 and CDR2 (germline): MDHEN, SYDVKM. The CDR3 has 16 residues. The V end was cut by 3 bases, the J end by 0 bases, with 14 bases between. The CDR3 loop is CASSLGGGGSNYGYTF. Written as DNA, the CDR3 is TGTGCCAGCAGTTTGGGGGGAGGGGGATCTAACTATGGCTACACCTTC.